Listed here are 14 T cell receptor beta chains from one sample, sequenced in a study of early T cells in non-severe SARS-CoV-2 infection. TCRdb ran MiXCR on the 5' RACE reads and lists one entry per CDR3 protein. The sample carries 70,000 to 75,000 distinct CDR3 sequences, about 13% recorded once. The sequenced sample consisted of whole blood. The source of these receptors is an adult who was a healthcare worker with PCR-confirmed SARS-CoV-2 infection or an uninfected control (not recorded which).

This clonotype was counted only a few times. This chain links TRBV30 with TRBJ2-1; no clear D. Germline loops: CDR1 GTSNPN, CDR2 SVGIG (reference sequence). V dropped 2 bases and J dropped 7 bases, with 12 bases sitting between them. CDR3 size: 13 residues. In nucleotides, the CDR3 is TGTGCCTGGAGTTCCACCCCTGGGAATGAGCAGTTCTTC. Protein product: CAWSSTPGNEQFF.

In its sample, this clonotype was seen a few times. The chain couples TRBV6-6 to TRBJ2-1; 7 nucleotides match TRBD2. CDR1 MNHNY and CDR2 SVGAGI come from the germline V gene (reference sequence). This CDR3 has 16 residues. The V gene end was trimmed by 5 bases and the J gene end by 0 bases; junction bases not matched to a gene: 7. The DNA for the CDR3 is TGTGCCAGCAGTCACGGGGGGTCAAGCTCCTACAATGAGCAGTTCTTC. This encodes CASSHGGSSSYNEQFF.

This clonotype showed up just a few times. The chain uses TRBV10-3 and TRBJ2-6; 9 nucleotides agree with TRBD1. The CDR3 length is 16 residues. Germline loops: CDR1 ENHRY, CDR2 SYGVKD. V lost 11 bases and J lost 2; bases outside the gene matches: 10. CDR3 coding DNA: TGTGCCGCTACCGGGACAGGGAACGCTGGGGCCAACGTCCTGACTTTC. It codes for CAATGTGNAGANVLTF.

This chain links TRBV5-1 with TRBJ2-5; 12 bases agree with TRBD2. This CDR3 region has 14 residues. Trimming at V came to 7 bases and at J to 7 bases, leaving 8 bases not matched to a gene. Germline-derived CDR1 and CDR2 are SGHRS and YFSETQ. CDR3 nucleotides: TGCGCCAGCTCAAGGACTAGCGGGGAACGGACCCAGTACTTC. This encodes CASSRTSGERTQYF.

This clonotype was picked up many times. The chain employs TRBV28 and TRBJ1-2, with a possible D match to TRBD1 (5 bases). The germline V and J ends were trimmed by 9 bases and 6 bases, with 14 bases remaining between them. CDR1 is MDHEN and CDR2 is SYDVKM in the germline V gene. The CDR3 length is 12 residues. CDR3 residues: CASQGSLHGYTF. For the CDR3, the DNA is TGTGCCAGTCAGGGATCCCTCCATGGCTACACCTTC.

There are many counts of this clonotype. CDR3 amino acids: CASSESRTGKFGPNTGELFF. The CDR3, as DNA: TGCGCCAGCAGTGAGTCCCGGACAGGGAAGTTTGGTCCAAACACCGGGGAGCTGTTTTTT. This chain uses TRBV10-2 with TRBJ2-2; 8 bases are shared with TRBD1. The CDR3 spans 20 residues. With V trimmed by 0 bases and J by 2 bases, 14 bases remained unmatched. Per germline, CDR1 WSHSY and CDR2 SAAADI.

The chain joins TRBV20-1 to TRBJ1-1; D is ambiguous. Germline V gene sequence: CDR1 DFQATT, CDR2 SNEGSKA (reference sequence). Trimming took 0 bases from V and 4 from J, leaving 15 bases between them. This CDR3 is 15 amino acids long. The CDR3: CSAREGDRKATEAFF. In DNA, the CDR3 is TGCAGTGCTAGAGAAGGTGACCGGAAGGCCACTGAAGCTTTCTTT.

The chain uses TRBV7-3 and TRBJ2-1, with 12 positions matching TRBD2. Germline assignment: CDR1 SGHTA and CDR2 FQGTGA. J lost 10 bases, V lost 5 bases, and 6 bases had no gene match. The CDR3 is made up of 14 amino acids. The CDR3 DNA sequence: TGTGCCAGCAGCAAAGGACTAGCGGGGAACGAGCAGTTCTTC. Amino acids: CASSKGLAGNEQFF.

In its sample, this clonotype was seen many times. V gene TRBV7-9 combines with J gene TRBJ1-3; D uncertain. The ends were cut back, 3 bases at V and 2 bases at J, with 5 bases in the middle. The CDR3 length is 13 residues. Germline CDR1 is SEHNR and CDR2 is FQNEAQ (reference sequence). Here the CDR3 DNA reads TGTGCCAGCAGCTTCCCGACTGGAAACACCATATATTTT. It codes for CASSFPTGNTIYF.

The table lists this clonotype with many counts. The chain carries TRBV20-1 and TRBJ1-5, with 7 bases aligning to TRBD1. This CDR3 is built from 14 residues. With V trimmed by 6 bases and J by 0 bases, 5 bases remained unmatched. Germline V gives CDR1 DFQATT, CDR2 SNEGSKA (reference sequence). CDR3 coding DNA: TGCAGTGCGAAGGGACAGAATAGCAATCAGCCCCAGCATTTT. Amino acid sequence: CSAKGQNSNQPQHF.

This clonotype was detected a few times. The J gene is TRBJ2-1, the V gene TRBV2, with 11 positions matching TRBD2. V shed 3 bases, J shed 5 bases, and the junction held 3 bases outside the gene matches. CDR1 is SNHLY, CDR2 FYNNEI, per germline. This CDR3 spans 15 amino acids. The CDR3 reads CASSDRLAGHNEQFF. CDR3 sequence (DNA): TGTGCCAGCAGTGATCGACTAGCGGGGCACAATGAGCAGTTCTTC.

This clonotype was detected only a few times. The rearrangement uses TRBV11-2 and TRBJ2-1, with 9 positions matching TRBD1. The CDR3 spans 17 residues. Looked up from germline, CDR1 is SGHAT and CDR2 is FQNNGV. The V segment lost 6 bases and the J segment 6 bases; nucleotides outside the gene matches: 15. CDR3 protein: CASRRPGQGHLSNEQFF. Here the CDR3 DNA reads TGTGCCAGCAGACGACCGGGACAGGGTCACCTAAGCAATGAGCAGTTCTTC.

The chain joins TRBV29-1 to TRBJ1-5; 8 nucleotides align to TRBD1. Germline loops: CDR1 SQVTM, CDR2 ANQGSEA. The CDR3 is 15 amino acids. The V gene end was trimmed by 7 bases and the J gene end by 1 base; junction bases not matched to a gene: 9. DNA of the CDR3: TGCAGCGCATCTACAGGGGGTGGGAGCAATCAGCCCCAGCATTTT. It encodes CSASTGGGSNQPQHF.

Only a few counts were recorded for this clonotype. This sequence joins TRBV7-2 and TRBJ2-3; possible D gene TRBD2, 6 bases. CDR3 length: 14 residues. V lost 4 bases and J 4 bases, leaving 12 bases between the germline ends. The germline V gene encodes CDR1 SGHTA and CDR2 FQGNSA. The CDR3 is CASSSTGGADTQYF. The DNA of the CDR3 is TGTGCCAGCAGCTCGACTGGAGGGGCAGATACGCAGTATTTT. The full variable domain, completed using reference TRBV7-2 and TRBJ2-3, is GAGVSQSPSNKVTEKGKDVELRCDPISGHTALYWYRQSLGQGLEFLIYFQGNSAPDKSGLPSDRFSAERTGGSVSTLTIQRTQQEDSAVYLCASSSTGGADTQYFGPGTRLTVL.